The 16 T cell receptor beta chains below come from one sample, sequenced in a study of cytomegalovirus exposure and HLA in healthy donors. The PCR was carried out with 60 Vbeta primers and 13 Jbeta primers. Sequencing was performed with immunoSEQ multiplex PCR; in TCRdb, only in-frame clones are kept and a portion is missing. The data show about 250,000 clones, with 70% to 90% seen just once and 0.2% to 0.3% held by the top ten. Sequences were obtained from PBMCs. The receptors derive from a girl aged 2 to 10 in good health and CMV-seronegative.

This clone appeared once. The CDR3 is CASSLGTVMAHEKLFF. The CDR3 DNA reads as TGCGCCAGCAGCTTGGGGACAGTGATGGCACATGAAAAACTGTTTTTT. V is TRBV5-1 and J is TRBJ1-4; a weak D match, TRBD1 (6 bases). CDR1 SGHRS and CDR2 YFSETQ come from the germline V gene. Trimming left V 0 bases short and J 6 bases short, with 15 bases between. This CDR3 is built from 16 residues.

The rearrangement uses TRBV11-2 and TRBJ1-5, with D tentatively TRBD1 (5 bases). The CDR3 consists of 14 residues. V dropped 5 bases and J dropped 4 bases, with 12 bases sitting between them. Germline-derived CDR1 and CDR2 are SGHAT and FQNNGV. CDR3 DNA sequence: TGTGCCAGCAGCGGGGGGACCGCTAATCAGCCCCAGCATTTT. It codes for CASSGGTANQPQHF.

The rearrangement links TRBV6-1 to TRBJ1-3, with a possible D match to TRBD1 (6 bases). This CDR3 is built from 13 residues. V shed 5 bases and J shed 8 bases, with 13 bases lying between them. In germline, CDR1 is MNHNS, CDR2 SASEGT. The CDR3 loop is CASSSFRGDTIYF. Here the CDR3 DNA reads TGTGCCAGCAGTTCGTTCAGGGGAGACACCATATATTTT.

The V gene is TRBV11-2, the J gene TRBJ2-4, with 8 bases lining up with TRBD1. Germline CDR1 is SGHAT and CDR2 is FQNNGV. V gave up 0 bases and J gave up 7 bases; unmatched junction bases: 2. The length of the CDR3 is 14 residues. CDR3 nucleotides: TGTGCCAGCAGCTTAGACAGGGGGCTGAACATTCAGTACTTC. Amino acid sequence: CASSLDRGLNIQYF.

The chain has TRBV12-5 and TRBJ2-2; 11 bases agree with TRBD2. Germline CDR1 and CDR2: LGHNT and FRNRAP. Trimming at V came to 9 bases and at J to 4 bases, leaving 4 bases not matched to a gene. This CDR3 has 14 amino acids. This chain's CDR3 is CASAGLAGTGELFF. CDR3 in DNA: TGTGCTAGCGCCGGACTAGCGGGCACCGGGGAGCTGTTTTTT.

This CDR3 reads CASSQGAAGSETQYF. In DNA form, the CDR3 reads TGTGCCAGCAGCCAAGGGGCGGCGGGTAGCGAGACCCAGTACTTC. The J gene is TRBJ2-5, the V gene TRBV4-2; possible D gene TRBD2, 5 bases. From germline, CDR1 is LGHNA and CDR2 YNFKEQ. The ends were cut back, 1 base at V and 5 bases at J, with 14 bases in the middle. This CDR3 spans 15 amino acids.

This clone was observed once. DNA of the CDR3: TGTGCAAAAAAAACCGGACAGGCTTGCTCCTACGAGCAGTACTTC. It is translated as CAKKTGQACSYEQYF. The J gene is TRBJ2-7, the V gene TRBV25-1; 7 bases agree with TRBD1. The germline V gene has CDR1 MGHDK and CDR2 SYGVNS. CDR3 length: 15 residues.

The CDR3 protein is CASSPNLSEAFF. The CDR3 DNA reads as TGTGCCAGCAGTCCAAATCTCAGTGAAGCTTTCTTT. V and J are TRBV27 and TRBJ1-1; no clear D. The ends were cut back, 5 bases at V and 7 bases at J, with 11 bases in the middle. The CDR3 is 12 residues long. Germline CDR1 MNHEY, CDR2 SMNVEV (reference sequence).

This chain uses TRBV9 with TRBJ2-5; 8 bases are a match to TRBD2. Germline-derived CDR1 and CDR2 are SGDLS and YYNGEE. V gave up 0 bases and J gave up 4 bases; unmatched junction bases: 8. The CDR3 is 16 amino acids. The CDR3 nucleotides read TGTGCCAGCAGCGTAGACTCGGGGGGGGCGGGAGAGACCCAGTACTTC. Residues: CASSVDSGGAGETQYF. The full variable domain, completed using reference TRBV9 and TRBJ2-5, is DSGVTQTPKHLITATGQRVTLRCSPRSGDLSVYWYQQSLDQGLQFLIQYYNGEERAKGNILERFSAQQFPDLHSELNLSSLELGDSALYFCASSVDSGGAGETQYFGPGTRLLVL.

The rearrangement links TRBV6-1 to TRBJ1-2, with TRBD1 identical over 9 bases. V was pared by 2 bases and J by 4 bases, with 5 bases of the junction left unmatched. The germline CDR1 and CDR2 sequences are MNHNS and SASEGT. This CDR3 spans 15 amino acids. The CDR3 protein is CASSEYGTGIYGYTF. CDR3 sequence (DNA): TGTGCCAGCAGTGAATACGGGACAGGGATCTATGGCTACACCTTC.

The chain uses TRBV9 and TRBJ2-2, with D maybe TRBD2 (6 bases). Per the germline V gene, CDR1 is SGDLS and CDR2 is YYNGEE. The V and J ends lost 0 bases and 6 bases respectively, with 12 bases between them. This CDR3 has 15 residues. CDR3 in DNA: TGTGCCAGCAGCGTAGTTGTGGGAGGTGCCGGGGAGCTGTTTTTT. Encoded protein: CASSVVVGGAGELFF.

Worth noting for this clone: At one boundary the junction diverges from the germline segment, which might be a read error. V is TRBV7-9 and J is TRBJ2-7; no clear D gene. Germline values: CDR1 SEHNR, CDR2 FQNEAQ (reference sequence). The CDR3 totals 12 residues. The CDR3 sequence is CSSSFGSDEQYF. The CDR3 DNA reads as TGTTCCAGCAGCTTCGGGTCCGACGAGCAGTACTTC.

This clone was recorded a few times. The rearrangement links TRBV10-2 to TRBJ2-7, with 10 bases identical to TRBD2. Germline V gene data show CDR1 as WSHSY and CDR2 as SAAADI. The CDR3 extends over 19 amino acids. V gave up 6 bases and J gave up 6 bases; unmatched junction bases: 23. DNA for the CDR3: TGCGCCAGCAGGGATAGAGACCCCCCCTTAGCGGGAGGACTTCGCGAGCAGTACTTC. It encodes CASRDRDPPLAGGLREQYF.

V is TRBV7-9 and J is TRBJ2-3; 11 nucleotides agree with TRBD2. After removal of 4 bases from V and 6 bases from J, the junction contained 6 bases not matched to a gene. The CDR3 covers 15 residues. Germline CDR1 and CDR2: SEHNR and FQNEAQ (reference sequence). Written as DNA, the CDR3 is TGTGCCAGCAGCTATACTAGCGGGAGCGCTGATACGCAGTATTTT. It specifies CASSYTSGSADTQYF.

The rearrangement uses TRBV5-1 and TRBJ2-7; 8 bases align to TRBD2. The junction had 17 bases not matched to a gene; V was cut back by 1 base and J by 5 bases. Germline CDR1 is SGHRS and CDR2 is YFSETQ. The CDR3 runs to 18 residues. The CDR3 bases are TGCGCCAGCAGCTTGAGGGCCCGAACGGGGGGGCTTCCCCACGAGCAGTACTTC. It encodes CASSLRARTGGLPHEQYF.

This clone was seen a few times. The rearrangement joins TRBV4-1 to TRBJ2-3; 10 bases match TRBD2. The CDR3 runs 17 residues. V trimming: 2 bases; J trimming: 2 bases; junction bases outside the gene matches: 7. Germline-derived CDR1 and CDR2 are MGHRA and YSYEKL. The CDR3 reads CASSQTRSGGTTDTQYF. The CDR3 coding sequence is TGCGCCAGCAGCCAAACCCGTAGCGGGGGGACCACAGATACGCAGTATTTT.